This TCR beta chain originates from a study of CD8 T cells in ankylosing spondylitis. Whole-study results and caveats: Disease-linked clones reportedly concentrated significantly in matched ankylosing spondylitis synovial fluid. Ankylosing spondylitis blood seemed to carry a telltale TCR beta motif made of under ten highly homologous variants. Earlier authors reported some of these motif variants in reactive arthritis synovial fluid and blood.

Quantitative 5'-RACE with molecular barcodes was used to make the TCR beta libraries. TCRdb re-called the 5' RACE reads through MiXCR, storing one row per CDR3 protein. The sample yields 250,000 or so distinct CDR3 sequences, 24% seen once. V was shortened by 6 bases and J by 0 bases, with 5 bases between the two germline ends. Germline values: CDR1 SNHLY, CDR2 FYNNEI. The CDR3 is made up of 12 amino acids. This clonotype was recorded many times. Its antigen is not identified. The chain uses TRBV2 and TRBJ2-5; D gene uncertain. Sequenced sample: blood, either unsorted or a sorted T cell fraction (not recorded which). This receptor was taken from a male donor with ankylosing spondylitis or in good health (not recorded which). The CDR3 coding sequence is TGTGCCAGCAGAGCGTACCAAGAGACCCAGTACTTC. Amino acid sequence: CASRAYQETQYF.